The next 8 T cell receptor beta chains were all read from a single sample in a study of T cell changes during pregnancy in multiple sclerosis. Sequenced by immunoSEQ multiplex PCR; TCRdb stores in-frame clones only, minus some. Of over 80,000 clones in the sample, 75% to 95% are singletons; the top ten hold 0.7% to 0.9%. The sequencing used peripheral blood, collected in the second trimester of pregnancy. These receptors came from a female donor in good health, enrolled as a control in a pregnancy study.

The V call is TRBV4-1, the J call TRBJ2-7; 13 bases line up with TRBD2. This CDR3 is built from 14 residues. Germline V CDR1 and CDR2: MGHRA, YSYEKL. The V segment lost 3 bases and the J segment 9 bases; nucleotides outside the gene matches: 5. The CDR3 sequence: CASSQGTSGVLQYF. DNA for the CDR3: TGCGCCAGCAGCCAGGGGACTAGCGGGGTTTTGCAGTACTTC.

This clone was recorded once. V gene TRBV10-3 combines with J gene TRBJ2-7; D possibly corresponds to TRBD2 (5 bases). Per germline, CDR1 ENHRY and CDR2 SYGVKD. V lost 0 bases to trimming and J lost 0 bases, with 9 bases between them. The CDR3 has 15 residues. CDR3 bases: TGTGCCATCAGTGAGTCCCGCGGGTCCTCCTACGAGCAGTACTTC. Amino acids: CAISESRGSSYEQYF.

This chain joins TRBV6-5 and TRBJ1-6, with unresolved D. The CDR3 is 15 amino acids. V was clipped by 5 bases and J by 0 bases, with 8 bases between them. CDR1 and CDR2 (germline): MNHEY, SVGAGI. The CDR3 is CASSPTSSYNSPLHF. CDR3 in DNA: TGTGCCAGCAGTCCGACAAGCTCCTATAATTCACCCCTCCACTTT.

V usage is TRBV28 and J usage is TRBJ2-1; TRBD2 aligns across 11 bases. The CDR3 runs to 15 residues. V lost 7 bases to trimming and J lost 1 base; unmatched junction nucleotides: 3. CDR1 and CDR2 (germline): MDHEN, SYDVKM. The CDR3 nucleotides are TGTGCCAGCACCATAGCGGGAGGGTCCTACAATGAGCAGTTCTTC. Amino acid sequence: CASTIAGGSYNEQFF. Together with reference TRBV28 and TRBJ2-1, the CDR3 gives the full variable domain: DVKVTQSSRYLVKRTGEKVFLECVQDMDHENMFWYRQDPGLGLRLIYFSYDVKMKEKGDIPEGYSVSREKKERFSLILESASTNQTSMYLCASTIAGGSYNEQFFGPGTRLTVL.

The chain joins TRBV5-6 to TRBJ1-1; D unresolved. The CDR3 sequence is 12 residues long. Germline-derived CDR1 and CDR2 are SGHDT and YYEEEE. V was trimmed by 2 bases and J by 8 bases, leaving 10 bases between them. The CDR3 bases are TGTGCCAGCAGCTTAACCTCGGGGGAAGCTTTCTTT. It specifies CASSLTSGEAFF. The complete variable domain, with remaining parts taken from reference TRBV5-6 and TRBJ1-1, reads DAGVTQSPTHLIKTRGQQVTLRCSPKSGHDTVSWYQQALGQGPQFIFQYYEEEERQRGNFPDRFSGHQFPNYSSELNVNALLLGDSALYLCASSLTSGEAFFGQGTRLTVV.

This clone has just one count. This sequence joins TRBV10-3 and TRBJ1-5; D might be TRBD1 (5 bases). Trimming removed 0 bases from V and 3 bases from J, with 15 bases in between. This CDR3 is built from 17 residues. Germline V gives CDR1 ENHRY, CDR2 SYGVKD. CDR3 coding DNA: TGTGCCATCAGTGAGTCGGACGGGGGGGGGTCCAATCAGCCCCAGCATTTT. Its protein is CAISESDGGGSNQPQHF.

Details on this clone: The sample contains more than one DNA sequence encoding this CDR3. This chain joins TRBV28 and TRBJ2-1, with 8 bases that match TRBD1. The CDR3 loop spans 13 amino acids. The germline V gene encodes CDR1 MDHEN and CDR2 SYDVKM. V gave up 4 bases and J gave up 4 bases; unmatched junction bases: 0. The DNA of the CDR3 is TGTGCCAGCAGTTACAGGGGGTACAATGAGCAGTTCTTC. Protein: CASSYRGYNEQFF.

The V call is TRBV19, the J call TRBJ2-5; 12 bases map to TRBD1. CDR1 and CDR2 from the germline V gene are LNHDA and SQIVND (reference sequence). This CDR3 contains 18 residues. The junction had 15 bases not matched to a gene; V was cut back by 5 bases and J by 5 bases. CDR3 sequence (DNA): TGTGCCAGTAGTCCACCCTGGGTCGGGACAGGGGGCTTGGAGACCCAGTACTTC. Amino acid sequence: CASSPPWVGTGGLETQYF.